The sample holds a few counts of the clone carrying this T cell receptor (beta chain). Germline V gene sequence: CDR1 SGHVS, CDR2 FNYEAQ. The CDR3 contains 16 residues. J gave up 1 base and V 3 bases, and 2 bases lay outside the gene matches. The sample is drawn from a study of response to subunit inactivated influenza vaccine. TCRdb re-called the RT-PCR reads with MiXCR, one entry per CDR3 protein. The table has some 540,000 distinct CDR3 sequences, approximately 20% seen once. The data were also submitted as part of a second study, on T cells expressing NK-cell markers. That investigation notes: UMIs accompanied the 5'RACE template switching by which TCR beta cDNA was made. Dominant NKG2C+ clonotypes made up about 1.0-7.0% of CD8+ T cells in several donors.

J is TRBJ2-3 and V is TRBV7-6; TRBD1 matches at 12 bases. This specimen consisted of CD4+ T cells sorted from PBMCs, obtained roughly 13 days after vaccination. This sequence originates from a man aged 45-60 years who received an inactivated influenza vaccine. The CDR3, as DNA: TGTGCCAGCAGCTTTGGGACAGGGGGCCGCACAGATACGCAGTATTTT. It codes for CASSFGTGGRTDTQYF.